This T cell receptor beta chain was obtained from a study of Ad26.COV2.S vaccination and SARS-CoV-2 variants (dated by TCRdb to about 2021). With regard to the full study: Donors in the vaccine arm were drawn from COV1001, a multicentre, randomized, double-blind, placebo-controlled phase I-IIa trial testing Ad26.COV2.S in healthy adults. Dosing of Ad26.COV2.S was intramuscular, at either 5x10^10 or 1x10^11 viral particles, delivered as one shot or as two shots spaced 56 days apart. TCRbeta repertoire sequencing was used to assess the specificity and breadth of SARS-CoV-2-reactive T cell receptors after Ad26.COV2.S vaccination. The TCR-sequenced set comprised around 32 samples: 19 Ad26.COV2.S vaccine recipients, 5 placebo recipients and 8 SARS-CoV-2 convalescent individuals. Trial participants were randomized into five groups of five: low-dose or high-dose Ad26.COV2.S given once or twice, or placebo on both occasions. Investigators remained blinded to trial group allocation during experiments and outcome assessment.

Of note for this clone: Its binding antigen is unknown. No base-level quality is on record; no much larger clone is a single base apart.

The CDR3 measures 16 amino acids from cysteine to phenylalanine. The retained sequence is limited to the CDR3, 48 bases, with the frame set at the first base. The junction shows trimming of 5 bases on V and 1 base on J, and the gene matches do not reach 6 bases of it. Based on the germline V gene, the CDR1 and CDR2 sequences are MGHRA and YSYEKL. The sample's treatment or condition label is to be understood as: 15 to 20 received Ad26.COV2.S at low or high dose, single or two shots; several received placebo; per-sample allocation not given. Repertoires of vaccine and placebo recipients were sequenced from samples taken on day 63 after the first injection. In Cohort 1b, 25 adults aged 18-55 years were enrolled at a single site in Boston, USA, between 29 July and 7 August 2020. Ad26.COV2.S was a replication-incompetent adenovirus type 26 vector expressing a prefusion-stabilized SARS-CoV-2 spike protein from the original Wuhan strain.

The immunoSEQ Assay was the method used to sequence TCRbeta CDR3 regions. After extraction, genomic DNA underwent amplification by bias-controlled multiplex PCR, followed by high-throughput sequencing. In the paper's pipeline: To quantify the absolute abundance of each unique TCRbeta CDR3 region, sequences were collapsed and filtered. T cell fraction was estimated by normalization of TCRbeta template counts to usable DNA, with usable DNA being measured through amplification of reference genes present in all nucleated cells. Repertoire TCRs were annotated as SARS-CoV-2-specific by exact matching of V gene, CDR3 amino acid sequence and J gene to a known reactive TCR set. The reference SARS-CoV-2 TCR set was obtained from MIRA and was filtered for enrichment in COVID-19-positive ImmuneCODE repertoires, whereby public or cross-reactive TCRs were removed. Using the MIRA antigens, annotated TCRs were further analysed by specific ORF or by position within an ORF. Breadth was defined as annotated unique rearrangements over total unique productive rearrangements; depth was the summed frequency of those rearrangements. Two-sided Wilcoxon rank-sum tests were used to compare TCR breadth between groups. TCRdb holds this immuneACCESS table with in-frame rearrangements only. Some clones are missing; in checked studies, unresolved V genes explain under half, and the rest has no known cause. V, J and clone size reflect that table, while D and trimming were determined from the DNA. This sample lists 300,000 to 350,000 clones; about 88% were detected once. 6.4% of the sample is held by the ten biggest clonotypes.

Findings and caveats that apply to the study as a whole: Compared with placebo recipients, Ad26.COV2.S recipients showed higher spike-specific TCR breadth (P = 0.0014). The authors noted that total T cell responses may have been underestimated by the TCR breadth and depth analyses. The study lacked the statistical power to compare responses across vaccine doses or regimens. Non-spike TCR breadth was comparable between vaccine and placebo recipients, consistent with the vaccine containing only spike. After vaccination, substantial breadth of spike-specific CD8+ and CD4+ T cell responses was reported.

The sequences come from peripheral blood, collected in a trial of Ad26.COV2.S vaccine versus placebo. This clonotype was obtained from a person aged 18-65 years who received the Ad26.COV2.S COVID-19 vaccine or a placebo. The chain links TRBV4-1 with TRBJ2-3; 10 nucleotides in the junction match TRBD2. The sequence in DNA is TGCGCCAGCAGCAAGGGACTAGCGAGGGGCACAGATACGCAGTATTTT. Translated, this is CASSKGLARGTDTQYF.